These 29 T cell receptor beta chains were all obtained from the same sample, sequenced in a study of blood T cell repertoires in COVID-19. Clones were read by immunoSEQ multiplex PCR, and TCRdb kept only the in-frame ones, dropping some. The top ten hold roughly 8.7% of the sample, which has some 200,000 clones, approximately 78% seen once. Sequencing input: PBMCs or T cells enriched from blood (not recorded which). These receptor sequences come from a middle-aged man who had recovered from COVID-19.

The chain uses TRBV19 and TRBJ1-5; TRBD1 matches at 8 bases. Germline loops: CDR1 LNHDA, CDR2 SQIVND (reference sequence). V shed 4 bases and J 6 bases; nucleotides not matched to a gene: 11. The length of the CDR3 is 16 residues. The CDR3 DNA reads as TGTGCCAGTAGTACAATGCCAGGGGGCTTGGGTCAGCCCCAGCATTTT. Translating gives CASSTMPGGLGQPQHF.

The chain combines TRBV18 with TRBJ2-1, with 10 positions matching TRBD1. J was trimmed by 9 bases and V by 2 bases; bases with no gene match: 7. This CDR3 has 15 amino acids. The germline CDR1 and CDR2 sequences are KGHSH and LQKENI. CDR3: CASSPIGGTGVEQFF. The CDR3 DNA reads TGTGCCAGCTCACCAATCGGTGGGACAGGGGTTGAGCAGTTCTTC.

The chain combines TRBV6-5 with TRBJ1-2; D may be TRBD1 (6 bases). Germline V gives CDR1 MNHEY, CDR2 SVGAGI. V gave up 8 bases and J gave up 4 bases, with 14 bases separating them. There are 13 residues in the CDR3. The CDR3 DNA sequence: TGTGCCAGCGGGCAGGGGCTAATCTATGGCTACACCTTC. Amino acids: CASGQGLIYGYTF.

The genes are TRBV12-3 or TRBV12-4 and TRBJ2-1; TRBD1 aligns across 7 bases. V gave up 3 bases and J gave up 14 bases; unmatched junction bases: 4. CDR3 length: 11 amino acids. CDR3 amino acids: CASSFRQGEFF. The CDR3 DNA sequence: TGTGCCAGCAGTTTTCGGCAGGGGGAGTTCTTC.

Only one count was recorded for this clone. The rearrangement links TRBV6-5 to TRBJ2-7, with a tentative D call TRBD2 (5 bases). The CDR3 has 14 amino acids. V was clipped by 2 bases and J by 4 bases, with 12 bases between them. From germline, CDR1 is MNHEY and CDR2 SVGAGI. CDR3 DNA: TGTGCCAGCAGTTACAGGGAGACGAGTTACGAGCAGTACTTC. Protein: CASSYRETSYEQYF.

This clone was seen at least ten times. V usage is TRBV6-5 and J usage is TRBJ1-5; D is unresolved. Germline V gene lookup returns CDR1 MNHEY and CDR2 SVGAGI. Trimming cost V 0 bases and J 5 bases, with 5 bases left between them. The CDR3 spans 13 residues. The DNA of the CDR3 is TGTGCCAGCAGTTACTCGAGTGATCAGCCCCAGCATTTT. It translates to CASSYSSDQPQHF.

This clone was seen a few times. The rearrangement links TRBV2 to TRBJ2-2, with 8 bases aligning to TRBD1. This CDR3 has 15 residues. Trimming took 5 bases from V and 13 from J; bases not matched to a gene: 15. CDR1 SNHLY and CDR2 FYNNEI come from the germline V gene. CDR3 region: CASSRQGREVGVLFF. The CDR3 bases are TGTGCCAGCAGTAGACAGGGGAGAGAAGTAGGCGTGCTGTTTTTT.

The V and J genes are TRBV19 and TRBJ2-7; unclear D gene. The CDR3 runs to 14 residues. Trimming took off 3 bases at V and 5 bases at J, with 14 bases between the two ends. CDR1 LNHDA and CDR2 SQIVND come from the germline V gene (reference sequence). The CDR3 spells CASSIRVRQDEQYF. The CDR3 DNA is TGTGCCAGTAGTATCCGCGTACGGCAGGACGAGCAGTACTTC.

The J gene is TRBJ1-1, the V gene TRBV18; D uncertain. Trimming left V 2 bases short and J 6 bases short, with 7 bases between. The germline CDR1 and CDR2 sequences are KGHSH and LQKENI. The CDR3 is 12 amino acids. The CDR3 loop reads CASSPTRSEAFF. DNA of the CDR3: TGTGCCAGCTCACCAACGCGTTCTGAAGCTTTCTTT.

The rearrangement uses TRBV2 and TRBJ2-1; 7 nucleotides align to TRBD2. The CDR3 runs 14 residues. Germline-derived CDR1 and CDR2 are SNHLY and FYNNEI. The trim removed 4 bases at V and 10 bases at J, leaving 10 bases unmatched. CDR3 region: CASSAVLSSGEQFF. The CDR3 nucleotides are TGTGCCAGCAGTGCGGTCCTCTCTAGCGGCGAGCAGTTCTTC.

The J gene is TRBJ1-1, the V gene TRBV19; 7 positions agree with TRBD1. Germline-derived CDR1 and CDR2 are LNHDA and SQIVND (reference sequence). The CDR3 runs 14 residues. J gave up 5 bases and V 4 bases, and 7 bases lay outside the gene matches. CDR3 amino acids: CASSRGTVRTEAFF. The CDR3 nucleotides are TGTGCCAGTAGTAGAGGGACAGTAAGGACTGAAGCTTTCTTT.

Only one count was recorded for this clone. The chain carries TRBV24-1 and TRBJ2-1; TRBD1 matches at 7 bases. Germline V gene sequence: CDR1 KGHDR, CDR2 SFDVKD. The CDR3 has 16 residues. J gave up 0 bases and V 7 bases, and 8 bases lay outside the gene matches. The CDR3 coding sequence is TGTGCCACCAGCGACCCGGGACAGATCTCCTACAATGAGCAGTTCTTC. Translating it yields CATSDPGQISYNEQFF.

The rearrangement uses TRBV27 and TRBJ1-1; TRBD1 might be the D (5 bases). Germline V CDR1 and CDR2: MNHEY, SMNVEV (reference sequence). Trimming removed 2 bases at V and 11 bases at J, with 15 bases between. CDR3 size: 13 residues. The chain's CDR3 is CASSLTRDFGAFF. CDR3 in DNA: TGTGCCAGCAGTTTAACCAGGGATTTTGGGGCTTTCTTT.

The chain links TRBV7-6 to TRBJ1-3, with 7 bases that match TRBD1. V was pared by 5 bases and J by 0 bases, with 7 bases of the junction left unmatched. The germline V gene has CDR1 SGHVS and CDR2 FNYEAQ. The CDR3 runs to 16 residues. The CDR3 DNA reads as TGTGCCAGCAGCCCGTATTCAGGGGGCTCTGGAAACACCATATATTTT. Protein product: CASSPYSGGSGNTIYF.

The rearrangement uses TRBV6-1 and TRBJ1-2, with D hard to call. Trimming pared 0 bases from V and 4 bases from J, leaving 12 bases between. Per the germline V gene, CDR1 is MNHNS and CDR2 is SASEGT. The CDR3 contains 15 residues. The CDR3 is CASSEALQNPYGYTF. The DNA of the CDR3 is TGTGCCAGCAGTGAAGCGCTCCAGAACCCCTATGGCTACACCTTC.

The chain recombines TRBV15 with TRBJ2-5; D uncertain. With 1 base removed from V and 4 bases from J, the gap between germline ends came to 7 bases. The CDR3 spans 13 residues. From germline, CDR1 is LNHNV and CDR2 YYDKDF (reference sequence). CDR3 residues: CATSRGPGETQYF. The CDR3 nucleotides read TGTGCCACCAGCAGAGGCCCAGGAGAGACCCAGTACTTC.

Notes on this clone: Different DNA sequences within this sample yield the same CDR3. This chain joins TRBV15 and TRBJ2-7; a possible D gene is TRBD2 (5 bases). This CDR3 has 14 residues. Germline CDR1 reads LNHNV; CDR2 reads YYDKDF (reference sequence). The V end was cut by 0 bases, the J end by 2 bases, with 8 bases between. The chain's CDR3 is CATSRDRGPYEQYF. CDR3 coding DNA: TGTGCCACCAGCAGAGACCGAGGGCCCTACGAGCAGTACTTC.

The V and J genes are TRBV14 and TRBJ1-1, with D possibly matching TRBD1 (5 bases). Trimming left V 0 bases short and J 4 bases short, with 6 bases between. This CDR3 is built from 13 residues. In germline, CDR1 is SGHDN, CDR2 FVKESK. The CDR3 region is CASSQDRVTEAFF. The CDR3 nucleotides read TGTGCCAGCAGCCAAGACAGGGTCACTGAAGCTTTCTTT.

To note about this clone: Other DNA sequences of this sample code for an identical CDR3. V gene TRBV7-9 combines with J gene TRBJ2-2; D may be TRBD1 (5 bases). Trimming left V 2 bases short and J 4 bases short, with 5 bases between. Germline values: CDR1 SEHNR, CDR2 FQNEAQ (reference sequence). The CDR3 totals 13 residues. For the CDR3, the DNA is TGTGCCAGCAGCTTACAGGGCACCGGGGAGCTGTTTTTT. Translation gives CASSLQGTGELFF.

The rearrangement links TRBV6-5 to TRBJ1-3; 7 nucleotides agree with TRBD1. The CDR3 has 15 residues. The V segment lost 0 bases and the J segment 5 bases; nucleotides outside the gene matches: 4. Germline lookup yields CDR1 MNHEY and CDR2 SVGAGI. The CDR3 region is CASSYSSGQRNTIYF. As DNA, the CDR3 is TGTGCCAGCAGTTACTCGTCGGGACAGCGAAACACCATATATTTT.

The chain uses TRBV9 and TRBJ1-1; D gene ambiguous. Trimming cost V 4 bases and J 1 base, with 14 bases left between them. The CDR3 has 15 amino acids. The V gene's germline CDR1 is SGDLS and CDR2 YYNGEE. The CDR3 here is CASSTSPGGNTEAFF. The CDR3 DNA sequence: TGTGCCAGCAGCACCTCCCCAGGTGGGAACACTGAAGCTTTCTTT.

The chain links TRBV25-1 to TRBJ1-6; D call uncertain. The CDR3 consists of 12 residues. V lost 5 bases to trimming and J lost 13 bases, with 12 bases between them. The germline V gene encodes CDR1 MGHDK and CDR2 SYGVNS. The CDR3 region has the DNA TGTGCCAGCAGTCAAACAAATGGTCCCCTCCACTTT. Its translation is CASSQTNGPLHF.

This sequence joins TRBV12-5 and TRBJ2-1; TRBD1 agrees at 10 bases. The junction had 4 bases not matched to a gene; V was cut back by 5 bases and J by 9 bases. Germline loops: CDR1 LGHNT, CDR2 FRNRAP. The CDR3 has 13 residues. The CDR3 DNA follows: TGTGCTAGTGGTCCGGGACAGGGGATTGAGCAGTTCTTC. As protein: CASGPGQGIEQFF.

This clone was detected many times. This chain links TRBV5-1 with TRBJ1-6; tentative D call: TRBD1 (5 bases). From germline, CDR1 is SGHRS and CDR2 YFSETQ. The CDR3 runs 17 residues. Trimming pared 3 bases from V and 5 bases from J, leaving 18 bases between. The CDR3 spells CASSSRTGGGNNSPLHF. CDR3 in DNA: TGCGCCAGCAGCTCCCGTACGGGGGGGGGAAATAATTCACCCCTCCACTTT.

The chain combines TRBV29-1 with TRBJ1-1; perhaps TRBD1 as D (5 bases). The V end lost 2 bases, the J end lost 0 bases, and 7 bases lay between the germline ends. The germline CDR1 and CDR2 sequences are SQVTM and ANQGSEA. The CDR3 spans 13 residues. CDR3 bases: TGCAGCGTTGAAAGGGGCTTGAACACTGAAGCTTTCTTT. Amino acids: CSVERGLNTEAFF.

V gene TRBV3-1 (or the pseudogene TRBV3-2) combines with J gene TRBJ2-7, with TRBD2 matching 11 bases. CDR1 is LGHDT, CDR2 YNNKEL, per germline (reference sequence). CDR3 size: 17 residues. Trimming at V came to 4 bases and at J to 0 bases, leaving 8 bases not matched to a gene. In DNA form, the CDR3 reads TGTGCCAGCAGCCGGGGTAGCGGGGGGGAAAGCTCCTACGAGCAGTACTTC. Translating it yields CASSRGSGGESSYEQYF.

DNA for the CDR3: TGTGCCAGCAGTTACGGCAGACTTTACAATGAGCAGTTCTTC. It encodes CASSYGRLYNEQFF. The rearrangement joins TRBV6-5 to TRBJ2-1; D remains ambiguous. The V end was cut by 2 bases, the J end by 4 bases, with 9 bases between. CDR1 is MNHEY, CDR2 SVGAGI, per germline. The CDR3 is 14 residues long.

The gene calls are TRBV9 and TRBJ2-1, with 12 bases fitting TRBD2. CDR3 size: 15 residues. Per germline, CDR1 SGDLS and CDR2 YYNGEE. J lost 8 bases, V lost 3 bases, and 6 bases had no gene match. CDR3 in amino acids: CASSGLAGGIDEQFF. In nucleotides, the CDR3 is TGTGCCAGCAGCGGCCTAGCGGGAGGGATTGATGAGCAGTTCTTC.

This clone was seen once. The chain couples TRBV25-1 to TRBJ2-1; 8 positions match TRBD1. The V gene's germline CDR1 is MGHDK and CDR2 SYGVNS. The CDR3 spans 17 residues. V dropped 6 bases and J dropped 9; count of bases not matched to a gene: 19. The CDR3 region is CASREVEGRGRMSEQFF. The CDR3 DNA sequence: TGTGCCAGCAGAGAGGTCGAGGGCAGGGGGCGCATGAGTGAGCAGTTCTTC. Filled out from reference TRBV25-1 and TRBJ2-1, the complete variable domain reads EADIYQTPRYLVIGTGKKITLECSQTMGHDKMYWYQQDPGMELHLIHYSYGVNSTEKGDLSSESTVSRIRTEHFPLTLESARPSHTSQYLCASREVEGRGRMSEQFFGPGTRLTVL.